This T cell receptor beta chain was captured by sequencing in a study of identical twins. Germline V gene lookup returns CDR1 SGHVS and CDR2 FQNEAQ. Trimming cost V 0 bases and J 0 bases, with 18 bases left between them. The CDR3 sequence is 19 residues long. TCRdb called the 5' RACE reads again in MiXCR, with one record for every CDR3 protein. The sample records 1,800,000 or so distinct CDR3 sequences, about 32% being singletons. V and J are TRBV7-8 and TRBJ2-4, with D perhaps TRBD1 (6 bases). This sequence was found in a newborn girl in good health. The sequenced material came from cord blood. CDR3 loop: CASSLAFSGETGAKNIQYF. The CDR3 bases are TGTGCCAGCAGCTTAGCGTTCTCAGGGGAGACAGGAGCCAAAAACATTCAGTACTTC.